A selection of T cell receptor beta chains follows, all from one sample in a study of shared clonotypes between healthy human individuals. Only in-frame clones appear in the TCRdb table, and some are missing; sequencing was by immunoSEQ multiplex PCR. The top ten clones hold approximately 1.6% of a sample with approximately 1.9 million clones, 80% to 95% of them seen once. Sequences were obtained from naive CD8+ T cells from PBMCs. These receptors were obtained from a man between 18 and 35 years old in good health. Some clones in this sample may be carry-over from other donors' samples. CDR3s include the opening cysteine and the closing phenylalanine or tryptophan. Each record gives: D gene, J gene, V gene, clone size, CDR3 DNA, CDR3 protein. A D gene is named only where the DNA matches it firmly. Only some rows state a clone size, as once, few, many or a class for expanded clones.

TRBD1,TRBJ1-2,TRBV7-9,NA,TGTGCCAGCAGCGAGGACAGGGTCGGTGGCTACACCTTC,CASSEDRVGGYTF
TRBD2,TRBJ2-1,TRBV2,NA,TGTGCCAGCATTGTGACTAGCGGGAGCTCCTACAATGAGCAGTTCTTC,CASIVTSGSSYNEQFF
TRBD2,TRBJ2-4,TRBV5-6,NA,TGTGCCAGCAGCGACGGACTAGCGGTTAACATTCAGTACTTC,CASSDGLAVNIQYF
NA,TRBJ1-5,TRBV19,once,TGTGCCAGTAGTATAGATCTCGAGGGTCAGCCCCAGCATTTT,CASSIDLEGQPQHF
NA,TRBJ1-1,TRBV5-6,NA,TGTGCCAGCAGCGGAGGAAGGACTGAAGCTTTCTTT,CASSGGRTEAFF
NA,TRBJ2-5,TRBV6-5,NA,TGTGCCAGCAGTTATGGGTGGGAAGGCAGCGAGACCCAGTACTTC,CASSYGWEGSETQYF
TRBD1,TRBJ1-4,TRBV27,NA,TGTGCCAGCAGTTTATCGGGGACAGGTTCGAGGGAAAAACTGTTTTTT,CASSLSGTGSREKLFF
TRBD2,TRBJ2-2,TRBV11-3,NA,TGTGCCAGCAGCGGGCGGACTAGCGGGAGTGCCGGGGAGCTGTTTTTT,CASSGRTSGSAGELFF
NA,TRBJ2-7,TRBV4-1,NA,TGCGCCAGCAGCCAAGATCGGGGCGACGAGCAGTACTTC,CASSQDRGDEQYF
NA,TRBJ1-2,TRBV6-1,NA,TGTGCCAGCAGTGAAGGGTGGGGCTACACCTTC,CASSEGWGYTF
NA,TRBJ1-3,TRBV9,NA,TGTGCCAGCAGCGTAGGGTTCGCGGGAGGAAACACCATATATTTT,CASSVGFAGGNTIYF
NA,TRBJ2-5,TRBV11-2,NA,TGTGCCAGCAGCCCCTTTTTTCTGGGGCGGCAAGAGACCCAGTACTTC,CASSPFFLGRQETQYF
NA,TRBJ1-1,TRBV6-5,NA,TGTGCCAGCAGTTACTCGGGACGGAGAACTGAAGCTTTCTTT,CASSYSGRRTEAFF
NA,TRBJ2-2,TRBV6-5,NA,TGTGCCAGCAGTTACGATAGGGGGTTTGGTACCGGGGAGCTGTTTTTT,CASSYDRGFGTGELFF
NA,TRBJ2-1,TRBV6-6,NA,TGTGCCAGCAGTTACAGCTCGCCGGCCCCCTACAATGAGCAGTTCTTC,CASSYSSPAPYNEQFF
NA,TRBJ1-3,TRBV2,few,TGTGCCAGCAGGCTCAGGGTCACGGGCTCTGGAAACACCATATATTTT,CASRLRVTGSGNTIYF
NA,TRBJ1-5,TRBV9,NA,TGTGCCAGCAGCGTAGATGGTGGGCTTAGTCAGCCCCAGCATTTT,CASSVDGGLSQPQHF
NA,TRBJ2-1,TRBV7-6,NA,TGTGCCAGCAGCTCTAGGGCAGCGGCCAATGAGCAGTTCTTC,CASSSRAAANEQFF
NA,TRBJ2-7,TRBV7-2,NA,TGTGCCAGCAGCTTATCCCGAAACTACGAGCAGTACTTC,CASSLSRNYEQYF
NA,TRBJ2-7,TRBV4-3,NA,TGCGCCAGCAGCCAAGTAAGGGGCTACGAGCAGTACTTC,CASSQVRGYEQYF
NA,TRBJ2-3,TRBV9,NA,TGTGCCAGCAGCGGAACAGATCGCACAGATACGCAGTATTTT,CASSGTDRTDTQYF
NA,TRBJ2-7,TRBV6-1,NA,TGTGCCAGCCACAGCAGGGGTTCCTACGAGCAGTACTTC,CASHSRGSYEQYF
NA,TRBJ1-5,TRBV5-3,NA,TGTGCCAGAAGCTTGGAGGGCAGCGGCAATCAGCCCCAGCATTTT,CARSLEGSGNQPQHF
NA,TRBJ2-1,TRBV7-9,NA,TGTGCCAGCAGCTCCGCGCCAGCCTACAATGAGCAGTTCTTC,CASSSAPAYNEQFF
TRBD1,TRBJ2-3,TRBV19,NA,TGTGCCAGTAGTCTCCGACAGGGGAGCACAGATACGCAGTATTTT,CASSLRQGSTDTQYF
TRBD2,TRBJ2-2,TRBV4-1,NA,TGCGCCAGCAGCCTACGACTAGCGGGAGGGCCGGGGAACACCGGGGAGCTGTTTTTT,CASSLRLAGGPGNTGELFF
NA,TRBJ1-2,TRBV6-5,NA,TGTGCCAGCAGTTACGTCCCGGGCTACTATGGCTACACCTTC,CASSYVPGYYGYTF
NA,TRBJ2-2,TRBV14,NA,TGTGCCAGCAGCCCTCCGGCGGCGGGGCCCACCGGGGAGCTGTTTTTT,CASSPPAAGPTGELFF
TRBD2,TRBJ2-1,TRBV6-1,NA,TGTGCCAGCAGTGGTGGACTAGCGGGAGTTTACAATGAGCAGTTCTTC,CASSGGLAGVYNEQFF
NA,TRBJ1-5,TRBV27,NA,TGTGCCAGCAGTTTAACGGTCGGGTCCAATCAGCCCCAGCATTTT,CASSLTVGSNQPQHF
TRBD2,TRBJ2-4,TRBV7-9,NA,TGTGCCAGCAGCGATAGCGGGAGTTACGAAAACATTCAGTACTTC,CASSDSGSYENIQYF
NA,TRBJ2-5,TRBV9,NA,TGTGCCAGCAGCGTATGGGGGGCTCGGGAGACCCAGTACTTC,CASSVWGARETQYF
NA,TRBJ2-4,TRBV18,NA,TGTGCCAGCTCACCATTGACAGGCTTATGGCAGTACTTC,CASSPLTGLWQYF
NA,TRBJ1-1,TRBV2,NA,TGTGCCAGCAGTGAAGTAGGCCCCCCGGGCACTGAAGCTTTCTTT,CASSEVGPPGTEAFF
TRBD2,TRBJ2-1,TRBV11-2,NA,TGTGCCAGCAGCTCGGGACTAGCGGGAGGCTACAATGAGCAGTTCTTC,CASSSGLAGGYNEQFF
NA,TRBJ2-2,TRBV4-1,NA,TGCGCCAGCAGCCAACTAGACAGTTACTCCGGGGAGCTGTTTTTT,CASSQLDSYSGELFF
NA,TRBJ1-2,TRBV2,NA,TGTGCCAGCAGCACAGGGAAAGGCAGGGATGGCTACACCTTC,CASSTGKGRDGYTF
NA,TRBJ2-5,TRBV27,NA,TGTGCCAGCAGTTTAAGGGGAGCTAGGGGGAGCGAGACCCAGTACTTC,CASSLRGARGSETQYF
TRBD2,TRBJ2-7,TRBV7-9,NA,TGTGCCAGCAGCTTAGCGAGGGGACTAGAGAGTGTAGAGCAGTACTTC,CASSLARGLESVEQYF
NA,TRBJ2-5,TRBV4-1,NA,TGCGCCAGCAGCCAAGAAGGCAGGATCTCCCAAGAGACCCAGTACTTC,CASSQEGRISQETQYF
NA,TRBJ2-7,TRBV14,NA,TGTGCCAGCAGCCGCCTTTTAGTACGGGAGCAGTACTTC,CASSRLLVREQYF
TRBD2,TRBJ2-2,TRBV2,NA,TGTGCCACCAGCCAGCGGGAGTACACCGGGGAGCTGTTTTTT,CATSQREYTGELFF
NA,TRBJ2-5,TRBV9,NA,TGTGCCAGCAGCGTAGGTACTATCCGGAGGGAGACCCAGTACTTC,CASSVGTIRRETQYF
NA,TRBJ2-3,TRBV7-9,NA,TGTGCCAGCAGCTTAAAATATTCAGGGCTGGATACGCAGTATTTT,CASSLKYSGLDTQYF
TRBD1,TRBJ2-3,TRBV5-3,NA,TGTGCCAGAAGCTTTGACAGGGGGCGTTTCACAGATACGCAGTATTTT,CARSFDRGRFTDTQYF